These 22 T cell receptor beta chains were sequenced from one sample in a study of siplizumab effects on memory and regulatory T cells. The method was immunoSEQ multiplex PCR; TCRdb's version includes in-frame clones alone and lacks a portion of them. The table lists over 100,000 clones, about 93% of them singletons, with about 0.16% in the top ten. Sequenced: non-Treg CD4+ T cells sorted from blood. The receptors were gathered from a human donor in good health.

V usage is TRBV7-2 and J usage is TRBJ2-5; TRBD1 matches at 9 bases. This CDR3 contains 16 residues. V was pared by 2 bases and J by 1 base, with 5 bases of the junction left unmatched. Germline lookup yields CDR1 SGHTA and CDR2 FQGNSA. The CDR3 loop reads CASSLTGTGLQETQYF. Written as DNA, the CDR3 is TGTGCCAGCAGCTTAACTGGGACAGGGCTCCAAGAGACCCAGTACTTC.

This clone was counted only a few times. The CDR3 is CASSKSRGQPQHF. The CDR3, as DNA: TGTGCCAGCAGCAAAAGCCGAGGGCAGCCCCAGCATTTT. V is TRBV21-1 and J is TRBJ1-5. TRBV21-1 is a documented pseudogene. This CDR3 has 13 amino acids.

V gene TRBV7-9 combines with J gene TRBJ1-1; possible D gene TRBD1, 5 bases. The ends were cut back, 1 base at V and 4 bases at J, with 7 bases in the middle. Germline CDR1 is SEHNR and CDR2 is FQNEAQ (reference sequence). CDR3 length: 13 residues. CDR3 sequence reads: CASSLGGSTEAFF. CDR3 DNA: TGTGCCAGCAGCTTAGGGGGGTCCACTGAAGCTTTCTTT.

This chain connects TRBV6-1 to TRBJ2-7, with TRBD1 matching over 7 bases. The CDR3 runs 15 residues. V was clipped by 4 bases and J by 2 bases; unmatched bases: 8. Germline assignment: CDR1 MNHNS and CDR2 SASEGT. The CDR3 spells CASSVSGTETYEQYF. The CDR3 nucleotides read TGTGCCAGCAGTGTCTCCGGGACAGAGACCTACGAGCAGTACTTC.

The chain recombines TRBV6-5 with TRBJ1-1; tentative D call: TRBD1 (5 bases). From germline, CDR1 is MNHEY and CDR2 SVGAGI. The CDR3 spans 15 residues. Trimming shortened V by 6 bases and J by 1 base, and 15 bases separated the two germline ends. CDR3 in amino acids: CASSEKRGGNTEAFF. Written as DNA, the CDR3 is TGTGCCAGCAGCGAAAAAAGGGGTGGGAACACTGAAGCTTTCTTT.

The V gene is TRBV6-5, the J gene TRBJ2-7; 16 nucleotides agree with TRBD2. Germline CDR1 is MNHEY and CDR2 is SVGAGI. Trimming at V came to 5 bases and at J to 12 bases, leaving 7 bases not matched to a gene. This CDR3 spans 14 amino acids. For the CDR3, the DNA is TGTGCCAGCAGTAAAACGGGACTAGCGGGGGGGAGGTACTTC. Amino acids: CASSKTGLAGGRYF.

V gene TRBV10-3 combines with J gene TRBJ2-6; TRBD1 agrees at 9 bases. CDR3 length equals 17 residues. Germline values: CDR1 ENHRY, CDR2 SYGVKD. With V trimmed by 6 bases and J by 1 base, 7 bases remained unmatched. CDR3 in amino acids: CAISDGQGTSGANVLTF. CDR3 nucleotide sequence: TGTGCCATCAGCGACGGACAGGGGACATCTGGGGCCAACGTCCTGACTTTC.

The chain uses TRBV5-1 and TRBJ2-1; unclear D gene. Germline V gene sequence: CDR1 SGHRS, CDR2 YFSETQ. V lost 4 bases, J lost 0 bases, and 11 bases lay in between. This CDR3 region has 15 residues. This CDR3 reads CASSADESSYNEQFF. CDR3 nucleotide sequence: TGCGCCAGCAGCGCGGACGAGAGCTCCTACAATGAGCAGTTCTTC.

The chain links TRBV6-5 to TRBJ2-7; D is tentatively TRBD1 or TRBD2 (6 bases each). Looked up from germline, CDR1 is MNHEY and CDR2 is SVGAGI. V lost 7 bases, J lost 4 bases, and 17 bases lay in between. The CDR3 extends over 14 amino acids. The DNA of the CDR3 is TGTGCCAGCAAAACCGGGGGCGCCAAGTACGAGCAGTACTTC. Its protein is CASKTGGAKYEQYF.

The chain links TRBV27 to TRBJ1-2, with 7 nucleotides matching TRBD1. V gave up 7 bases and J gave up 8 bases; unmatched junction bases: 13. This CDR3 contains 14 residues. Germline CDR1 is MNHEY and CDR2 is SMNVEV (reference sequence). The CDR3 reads CASTSLEGAKGYTF. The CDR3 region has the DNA TGTGCCAGCACCTCTCTGGAGGGGGCGAAAGGCTACACCTTC.

CDR3 nucleotides: TGTGCCAGCAGTTTCGGTTTCCCGAGATCGATGAACACTGAAGCTTTCTTT. This encodes CASSFGFPRSMNTEAFF. The chain joins TRBV27 to TRBJ1-1, with no clear D. Germline assignment: CDR1 MNHEY and CDR2 SMNVEV (reference sequence). The CDR3 runs 17 residues. V dropped 3 bases and J dropped 0 bases, with 17 bases sitting between them.

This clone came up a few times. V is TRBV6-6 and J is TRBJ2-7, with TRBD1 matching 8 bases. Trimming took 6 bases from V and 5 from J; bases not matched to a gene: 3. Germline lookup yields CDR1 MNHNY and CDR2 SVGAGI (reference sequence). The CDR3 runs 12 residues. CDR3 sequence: CASSLTGDEQYF. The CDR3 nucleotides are TGTGCCAGCAGCCTGACAGGGGACGAGCAGTACTTC.

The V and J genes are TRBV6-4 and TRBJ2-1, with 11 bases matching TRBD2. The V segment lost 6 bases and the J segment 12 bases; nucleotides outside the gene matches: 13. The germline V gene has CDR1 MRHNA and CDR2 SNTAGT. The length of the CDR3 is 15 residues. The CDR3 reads CASRDSGGAAIPQFF. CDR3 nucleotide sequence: TGTGCCAGCAGAGATAGCGGGGGGGCCGCGATCCCGCAGTTCTTC.

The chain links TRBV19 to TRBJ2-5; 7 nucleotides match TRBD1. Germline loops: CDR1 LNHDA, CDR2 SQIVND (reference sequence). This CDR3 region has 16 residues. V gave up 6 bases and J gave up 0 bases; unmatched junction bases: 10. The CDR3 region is CASSLGQALYQETQYF. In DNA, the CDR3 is TGTGCCAGTAGCCTAGGACAGGCTTTGTACCAAGAGACCCAGTACTTC.

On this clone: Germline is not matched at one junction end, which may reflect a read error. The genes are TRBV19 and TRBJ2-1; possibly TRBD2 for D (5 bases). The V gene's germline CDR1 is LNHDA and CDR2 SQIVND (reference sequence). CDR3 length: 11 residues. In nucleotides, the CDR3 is TGTGCCAGTACCCACCGGGGTTCTTTGATCTTC. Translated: CASTHRGSLIF. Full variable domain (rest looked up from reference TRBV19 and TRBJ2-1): DGGITQSPKYLFRKEGQNVTLSCEQNLNHDAMYWYRQDPGQGLRLIYYSQIVNDFQKGDIAEGYSVSREKKESFPLTVTSAQKNPTAFYLCASTHRGSLIFGPGTRLTVL.

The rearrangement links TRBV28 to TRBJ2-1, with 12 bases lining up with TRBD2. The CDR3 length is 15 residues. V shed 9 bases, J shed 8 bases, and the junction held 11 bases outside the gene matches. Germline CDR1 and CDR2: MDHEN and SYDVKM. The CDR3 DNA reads TGTGCCAGTTCATTTCTAGCGGGGGGGCTTCATGAGCAGTTCTTC. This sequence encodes CASSFLAGGLHEQFF.

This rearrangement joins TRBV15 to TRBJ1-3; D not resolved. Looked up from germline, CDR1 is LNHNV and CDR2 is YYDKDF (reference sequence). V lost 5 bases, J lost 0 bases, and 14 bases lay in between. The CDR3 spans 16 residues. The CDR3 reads CATSSLDGRSGNTIYF. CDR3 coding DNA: TGTGCCACCAGCTCCTTGGACGGCCGCTCTGGAAACACCATATATTTT.

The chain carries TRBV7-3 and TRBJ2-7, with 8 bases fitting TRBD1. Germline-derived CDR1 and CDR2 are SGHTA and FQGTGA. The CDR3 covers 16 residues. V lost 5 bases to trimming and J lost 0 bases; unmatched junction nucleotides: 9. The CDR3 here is CASSPGTGLSSYEQYF. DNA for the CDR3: TGTGCCAGCAGCCCCGGGACAGGACTGAGCTCCTACGAGCAGTACTTC.

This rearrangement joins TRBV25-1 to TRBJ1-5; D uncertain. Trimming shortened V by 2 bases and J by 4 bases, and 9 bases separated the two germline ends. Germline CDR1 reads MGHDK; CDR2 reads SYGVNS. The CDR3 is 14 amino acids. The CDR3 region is CASSEAGANQPQHF. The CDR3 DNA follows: TGTGCCAGCAGTGAAGCCGGCGCTAATCAGCCCCAGCATTTT.

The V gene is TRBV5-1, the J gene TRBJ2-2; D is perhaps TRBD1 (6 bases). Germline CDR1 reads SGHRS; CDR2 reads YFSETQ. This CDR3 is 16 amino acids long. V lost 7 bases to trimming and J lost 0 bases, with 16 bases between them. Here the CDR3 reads CASLRVDSTNTGELFF. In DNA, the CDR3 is TGCGCCAGCCTCAGAGTGGACAGCACGAACACCGGGGAGCTGTTTTTT.

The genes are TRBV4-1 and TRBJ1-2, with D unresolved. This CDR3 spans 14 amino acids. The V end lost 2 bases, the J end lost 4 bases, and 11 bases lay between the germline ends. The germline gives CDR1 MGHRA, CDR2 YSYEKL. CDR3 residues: CASSQQVPSYGYTF. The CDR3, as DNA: TGCGCCAGCAGCCAACAGGTACCATCCTATGGCTACACCTTC.

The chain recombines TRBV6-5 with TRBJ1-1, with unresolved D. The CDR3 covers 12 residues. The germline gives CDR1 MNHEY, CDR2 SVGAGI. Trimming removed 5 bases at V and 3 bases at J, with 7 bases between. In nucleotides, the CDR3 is TGTGCCAGCAGTCTGGGGTACACTGAAGCTTTCTTT. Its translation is CASSLGYTEAFF.